The rows below give T cell receptor beta chains drawn from one sample of a study of CD8 T cells in ankylosing spondylitis. TCRdb reprocessed the 5' RACE reads via MiXCR and lists one record per CDR3 protein. Of about 510,000 distinct CDR3 sequences listed, roughly 5.2% are singletons. The source material was blood, either unsorted or a sorted T cell fraction (not recorded which). Source of these receptors: a male donor with ankylosing spondylitis. The CDR3 runs from the conserved cysteine through the conserved F or W. The D gene is left open where the match is weak. Size values are once, few and many counts, or a class for expanded clones, and some rows have none.

V gene	J gene	clone size	D gene	CDR3 length	CDR3 DNA	CDR3 protein
TRBV27	TRBJ1-2	many	NA	15	TGTGCCAGCAGTTTCGACGGGACACCGAACTATGGCTACACCTTC	CASSFDGTPNYGYTF
TRBV27	TRBJ2-7	many	NA	15	TGTGCCAGCAGTTTTGCGGGGAGGTTCTCCTACGAGCAGTACTTC	CASSFAGRFSYEQYF
TRBV20-1	TRBJ2-1	NA	NA	13	TGCAGTAACCTTAGGCACTCCTACAATGAGCAGTTCTTC	CSNLRHSYNEQFF
TRBV5-1	TRBJ2-7	many	TRBD1	17	TGCGCCAGCAGCTTGGCCCCAAATGGACAGGGGAACTACGAGCAGTACTTC	CASSLAPNGQGNYEQYF
TRBV25-1	TRBJ1-2	many	NA	14	TGTGCCAGCAGTGTTGCTACCCGTAACTATGGCTACACCTTC	CASSVATRNYGYTF
TRBV27	TRBJ1-6	many	NA	12	TGTGCCAGCGGAACCTCTGGCTCACCCCTCCACTTT	CASGTSGSPLHF
TRBV3-1	TRBJ2-5	many	NA	15	TGTGCCAGCAGCCAAGAAGGGGACTTGGGAGAGACCCAGTACTTC	CASSQEGDLGETQYF
TRBV7-2	TRBJ1-2	NA	TRBD1	16	TGTGCCAGCAGCTTATGGGGACAGGGGGCGTCCGATGGCTACACCTTC	CASSLWGQGASDGYTF
TRBV7-6	TRBJ2-7	many	NA	15	TGTGCCAGCAGCTTAGCGATCCAGGGTAGCTACGAGCAGTACTTC	CASSLAIQGSYEQYF
TRBV6-1	TRBJ2-2	many	NA	14	TGTGCCAGCAGGCCCCGGGAAGGGGCCGGGGAGCTGTTTTTT	CASRPREGAGELFF
TRBV3-1	TRBJ1-1	NA	TRBD1	19	TGTGCCAGCAGCCAAGAGGGGGCCGACAGGGCGGTCCTGAACACTGAAGCTTTCTTT	CASSQEGADRAVLNTEAFF
TRBV5-6	TRBJ2-5	few	NA	15	TGTGCCAGCAGCTTGGTGGGTCCGGAGGAAGAGACCCAGTACTTC	CASSLVGPEEETQYF
TRBV7-6	TRBJ2-3	many	NA	15	TGTGCCAGCAGCTTGGGACACCGGGGCACAGATACGCAGTATTTT	CASSLGHRGTDTQYF
TRBV29-1	TRBJ2-7	many	TRBD2	13	TGCAGCGCCTTAGCGGGAGTGCGCCACGAGCAGTACTTC	CSALAGVRHEQYF
TRBV6-2/TRBV6-3	TRBJ2-7	many	TRBD1	15	TGTGCCAGCAGTTACCGTGGGACAGGGGTAAACGAGCAGTACTTC	CASSYRGTGVNEQYF
TRBV7-8	TRBJ2-1	many	NA	14	TGTGCCAGCAGCCGTAGGGGCCCCTACAATGAGCAGTTCTTC	CASSRRGPYNEQFF
TRBV6-1	TRBJ1-5	many	NA	15	TGTGCCAGCAGGGATGAGGGAGAATTCCATCAGCCCCAGCATTTT	CASRDEGEFHQPQHF
TRBV16	TRBJ2-7	many	TRBD1	15	TGTGCCAGCAGCCATCCGGGACAGGGGCTTCACGAGCAGTACTTC	CASSHPGQGLHEQYF
TRBV7-9	TRBJ1-1	many	TRBD1	15	TGTGCCAGCAGCTTATCAGGGGGAGAGAACACTGAAGCTTTCTTT	CASSLSGGENTEAFF
TRBV29-1	TRBJ1-5	many	NA	13	TGCAGCGTGGTAGAACGGGGCAATCAGCCCCAGCATTTT	CSVVERGNQPQHF
TRBV5-6	TRBJ2-7	NA	NA	14	TGTGCCAGCAGCTTAAGACACGGGTCCTACGAGCAGTACTTC	CASSLRHGSYEQYF
TRBV27	TRBJ2-1	many	TRBD1	14	TGTGCCAGCACGCGATCCGGGACAGCTAATGAGCAGTTCTTC	CASTRSGTANEQFF
TRBV20-1	TRBJ2-4	many	NA	15	TGCAGTGCTAGTTGGTCGCAGGGGTCGAGAAACATTCAGTACTTC	CSASWSQGSRNIQYF
TRBV9	TRBJ2-3	NA	TRBD2	15	TGTGCCAGCAGCGCCGCGGGGGAGAGGGCAGATACGCAGTATTTT	CASSAAGERADTQYF
TRBV5-6	TRBJ1-2	many	TRBD1	14	TGTGCCAGCAGACGCCGGGGACAGCTCTATGGCTACACCTTC	CASRRRGQLYGYTF
TRBV12-3/TRBV12-4	TRBJ1-1	many	NA	12	TGTGCCAGCAGTCCCCAGCGGTCTGAAGCTTTCTTT	CASSPQRSEAFF
TRBV6-2/TRBV6-3	TRBJ1-2	many	TRBD1	13	TGTGCCAGCAGACCCGGGACAGGTGATGGCTACACCTTC	CASRPGTGDGYTF
TRBV19	TRBJ1-6	many	NA	13	TGTGCCAGTAGTGCCATCCCCGCTTCACCCCTCCACTTT	CASSAIPASPLHF
TRBV6-1	TRBJ2-7	NA	TRBD2	16	TGTGCCAGCAGCCGGCGGGTCTCTAGCGGAGAGTACGAGCAGTACTTC	CASSRRVSSGEYEQYF
TRBV9	TRBJ2-5	many	TRBD2	15	TGTGCCAGCAGCGTTTCCGGGACTAGTAAAGAGACCCAGTACTTC	CASSVSGTSKETQYF
TRBV24-1	TRBJ2-2	many	TRBD1	17	TGTGCCACCAGTGATGACAGGGGGGTTTCGAACACCGGGGAGCTGTTTTTT	CATSDDRGVSNTGELFF
TRBV5-1	TRBJ1-4	many	NA	13	TGCGCCAGCAGTTCACAGTATAATGAAAAACTGTTTTTT	CASSSQYNEKLFF
TRBV20-1	TRBJ2-7	many	NA	16	TGCAGTGCTAGAGACCCACTAGCGCAGGGGAGCGGCGAGCAGTACTTC	CSARDPLAQGSGEQYF
TRBV4-2	TRBJ2-7	NA	TRBD2	17	TGTGCCAGCAGCCAGAAACCAACCGGGAGGCACTCCTACGAGCAGTACTTC	CASSQKPTGRHSYEQYF
TRBV10-3	TRBJ2-7	many	NA	13	TGTGCCATCAGATCACCGGATAGCTACGAGCAGTACTTC	CAIRSPDSYEQYF
TRBV27	TRBJ1-2	many	NA	15	TGTGCCAGCAGTTTACGCCCGGACAGCTTCTATGGCTACACCTTC	CASSLRPDSFYGYTF
TRBV12-3/TRBV12-4	TRBJ1-1	many	TRBD1	14	TGTGCCAGCAGTTTACAGGGGGTCAGGACTGAAGCTTTCTTT	CASSLQGVRTEAFF